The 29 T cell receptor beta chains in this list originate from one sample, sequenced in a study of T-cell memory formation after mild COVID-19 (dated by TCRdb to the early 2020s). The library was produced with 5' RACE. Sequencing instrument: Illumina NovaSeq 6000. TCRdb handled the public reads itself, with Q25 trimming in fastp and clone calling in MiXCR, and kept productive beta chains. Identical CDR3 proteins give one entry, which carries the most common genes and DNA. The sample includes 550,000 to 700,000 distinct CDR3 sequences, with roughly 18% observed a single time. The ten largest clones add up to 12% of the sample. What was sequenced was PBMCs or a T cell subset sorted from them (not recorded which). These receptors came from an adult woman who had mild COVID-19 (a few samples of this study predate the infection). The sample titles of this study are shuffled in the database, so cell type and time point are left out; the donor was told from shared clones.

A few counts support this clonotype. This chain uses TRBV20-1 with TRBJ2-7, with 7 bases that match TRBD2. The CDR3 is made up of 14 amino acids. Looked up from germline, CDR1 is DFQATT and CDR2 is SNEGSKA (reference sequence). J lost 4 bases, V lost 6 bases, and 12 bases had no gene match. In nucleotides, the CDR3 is TGCAGTGCCAGACGACCTAGCGGAGGTTACGAGCAGTACTTC. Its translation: CSARRPSGGYEQYF.

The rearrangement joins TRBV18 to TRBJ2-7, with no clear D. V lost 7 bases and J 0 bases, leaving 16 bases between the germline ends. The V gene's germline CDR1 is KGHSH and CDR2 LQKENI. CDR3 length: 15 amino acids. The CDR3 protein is CASYTPRLYSYEQYF. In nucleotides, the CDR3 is TGTGCCAGCTACACCCCCCGGCTCTACTCCTACGAGCAGTACTTC. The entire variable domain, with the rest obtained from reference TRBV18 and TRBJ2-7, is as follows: NAGVMQNPRHLVRRRGQEARLRCSPMKGHSHVYWYRQLPEEGLKFMVYLQKENIIDESGMPKERFSAEFPKEGPSILRIQQVVRGDSAAYFCASYTPRLYSYEQYFGPGTRLTVT.

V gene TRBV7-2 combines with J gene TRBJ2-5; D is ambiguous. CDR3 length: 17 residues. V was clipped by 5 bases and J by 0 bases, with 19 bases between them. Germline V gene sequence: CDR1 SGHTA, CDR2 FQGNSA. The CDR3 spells CASSPKLFVSYQETQYF. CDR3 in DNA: TGTGCCAGCAGCCCCAAGCTATTCGTATCTTACCAAGAGACCCAGTACTTC.

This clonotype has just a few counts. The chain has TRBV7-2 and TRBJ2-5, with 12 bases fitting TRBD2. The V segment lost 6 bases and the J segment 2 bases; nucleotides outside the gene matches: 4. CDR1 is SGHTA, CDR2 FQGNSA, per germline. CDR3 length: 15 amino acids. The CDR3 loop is CASRKTSGGQETQYF. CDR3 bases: TGTGCCAGCAGAAAGACTAGCGGGGGACAAGAGACCCAGTACTTC. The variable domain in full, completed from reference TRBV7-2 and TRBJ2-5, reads GAGVSQSPSNKVTEKGKDVELRCDPISGHTALYWYRQSLGQGLEFLIYFQGNSAPDKSGLPSDRFSAERTGGSVSTLTIQRTQQEDSAVYLCASRKTSGGQETQYFGPGTRLLVL.

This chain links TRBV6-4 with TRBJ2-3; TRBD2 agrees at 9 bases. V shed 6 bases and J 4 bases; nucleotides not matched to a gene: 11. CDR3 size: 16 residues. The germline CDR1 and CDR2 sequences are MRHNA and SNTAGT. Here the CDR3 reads CASSDRASGNPDTQYF. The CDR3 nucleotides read TGTGCCAGCAGCGACAGGGCTAGCGGGAACCCAGATACGCAGTATTTT.

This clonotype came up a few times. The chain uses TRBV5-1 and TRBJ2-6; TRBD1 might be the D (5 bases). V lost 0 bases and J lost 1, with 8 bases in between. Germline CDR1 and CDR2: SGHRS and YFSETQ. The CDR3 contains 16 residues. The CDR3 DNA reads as TGCGCCAGCAGCTTGGCCCAGGGATCTGGGGCCAACGTCCTGACTTTC. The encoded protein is CASSLAQGSGANVLTF.

CDR3: CASSPGPNPDYGYTF. The DNA for the CDR3 is TGCGCCAGCAGCCCCGGGCCCAACCCCGACTATGGCTACACCTTC. The rearrangement joins TRBV5-1 to TRBJ1-2; D ambiguous. This CDR3 comprises 15 residues. Trimming cost V 4 bases and J 3 bases, with 16 bases left between them. Germline assignment: CDR1 SGHRS and CDR2 YFSETQ.

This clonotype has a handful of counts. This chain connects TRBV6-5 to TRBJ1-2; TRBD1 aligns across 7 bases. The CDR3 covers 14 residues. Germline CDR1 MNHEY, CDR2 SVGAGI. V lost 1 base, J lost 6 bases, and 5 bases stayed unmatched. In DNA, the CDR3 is TGTGCCAGCAGTTACTTGGGCAGGGGGGATGGCTACACCTTC. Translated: CASSYLGRGDGYTF.

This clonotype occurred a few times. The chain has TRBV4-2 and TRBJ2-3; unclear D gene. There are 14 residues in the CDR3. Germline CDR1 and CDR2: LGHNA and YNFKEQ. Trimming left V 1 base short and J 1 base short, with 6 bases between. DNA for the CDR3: TGTGCCAGCAGCCAAGGCGGCCGCACAGATACGCAGTATTTT. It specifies CASSQGGRTDTQYF.

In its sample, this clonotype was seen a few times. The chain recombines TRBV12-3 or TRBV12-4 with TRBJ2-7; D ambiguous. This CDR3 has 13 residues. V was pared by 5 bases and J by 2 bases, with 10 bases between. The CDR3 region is CASSPIGAYEQYF. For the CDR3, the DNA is TGTGCCAGCAGTCCAATTGGGGCCTACGAGCAGTACTTC.

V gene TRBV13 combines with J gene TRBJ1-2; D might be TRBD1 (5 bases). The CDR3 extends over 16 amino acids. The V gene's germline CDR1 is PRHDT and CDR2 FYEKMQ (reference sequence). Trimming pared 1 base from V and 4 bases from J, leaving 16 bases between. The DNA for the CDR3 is TGTGCCAGCAGCTTAGAGGGACTTACCTCTCTCTATGGCTACACCTTC. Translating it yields CASSLEGLTSLYGYTF.

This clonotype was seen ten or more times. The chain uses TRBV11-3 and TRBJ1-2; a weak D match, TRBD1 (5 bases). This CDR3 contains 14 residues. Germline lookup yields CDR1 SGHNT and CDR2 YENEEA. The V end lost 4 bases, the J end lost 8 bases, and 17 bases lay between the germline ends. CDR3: CASSSTQGLGGYTF. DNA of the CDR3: TGTGCCAGCAGCTCAACCCAGGGCCTTGGGGGCTACACCTTC.

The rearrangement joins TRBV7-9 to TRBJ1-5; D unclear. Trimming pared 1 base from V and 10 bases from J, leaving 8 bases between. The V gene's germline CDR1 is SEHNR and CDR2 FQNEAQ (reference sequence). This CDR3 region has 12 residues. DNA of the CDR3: TGTGCCAGCAGCTTAGGGTCAGGCCCCCAGCATTTT. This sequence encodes CASSLGSGPQHF.

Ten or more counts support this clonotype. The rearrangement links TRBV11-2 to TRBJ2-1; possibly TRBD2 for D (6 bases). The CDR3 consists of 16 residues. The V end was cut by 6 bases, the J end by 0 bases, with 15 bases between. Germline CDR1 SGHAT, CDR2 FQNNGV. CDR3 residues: CASRPGARSSYNEQFF. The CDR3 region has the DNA TGTGCCAGCAGGCCGGGAGCGCGGAGCTCCTACAATGAGCAGTTCTTC. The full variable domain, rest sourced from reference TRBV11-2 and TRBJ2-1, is EAGVAQSPRYKIIEKRQSVAFWCNPISGHATLYWYQQILGQGPKLLIQFQNNGVVDDSQLPKDRFSAERLKGVDSTLKIQPAKLEDSAVYLCASRPGARSSYNEQFFGPGTRLTVL.

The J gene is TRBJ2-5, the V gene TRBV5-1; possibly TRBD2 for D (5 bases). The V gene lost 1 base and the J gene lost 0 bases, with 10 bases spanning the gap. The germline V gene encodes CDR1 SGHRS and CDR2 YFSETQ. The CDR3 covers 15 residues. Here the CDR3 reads CASSLFGGHQETQYF. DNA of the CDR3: TGCGCCAGCAGCTTGTTCGGAGGTCACCAAGAGACCCAGTACTTC.

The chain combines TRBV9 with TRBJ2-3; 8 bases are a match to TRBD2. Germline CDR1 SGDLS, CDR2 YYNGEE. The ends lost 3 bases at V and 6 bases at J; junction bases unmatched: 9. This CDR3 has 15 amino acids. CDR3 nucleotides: TGTGCCAGCAGCGCAGCGGGGGCCCCAGGGGATACGCAGTATTTT. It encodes CASSAAGAPGDTQYF. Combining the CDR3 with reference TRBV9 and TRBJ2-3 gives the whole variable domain DSGVTQTPKHLITATGQRVTLRCSPRSGDLSVYWYQQSLDQGLQFLIQYYNGEERAKGNILERFSAQQFPDLHSELNLSSLELGDSALYFCASSAAGAPGDTQYFGPGTRLTVL.

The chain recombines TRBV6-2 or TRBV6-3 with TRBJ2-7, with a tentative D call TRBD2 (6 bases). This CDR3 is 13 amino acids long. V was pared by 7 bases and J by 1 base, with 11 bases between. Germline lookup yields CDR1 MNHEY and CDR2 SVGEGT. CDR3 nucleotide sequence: TGTGCCAGCACTGGACTATTATCCTACGAGCAGTACTTC. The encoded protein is CASTGLLSYEQYF.

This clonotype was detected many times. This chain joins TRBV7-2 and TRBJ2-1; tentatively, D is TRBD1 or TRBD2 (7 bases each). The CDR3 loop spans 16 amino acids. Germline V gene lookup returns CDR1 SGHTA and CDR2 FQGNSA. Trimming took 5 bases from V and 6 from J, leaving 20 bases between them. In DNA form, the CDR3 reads TGTGCCAGCAGCCCGGCGGACAGGCCGGGAGGCAATGAGCAGTTCTTC. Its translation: CASSPADRPGGNEQFF.

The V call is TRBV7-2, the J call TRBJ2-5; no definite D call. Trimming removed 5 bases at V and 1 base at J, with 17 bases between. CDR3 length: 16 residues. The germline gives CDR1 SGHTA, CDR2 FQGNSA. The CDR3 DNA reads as TGTGCCAGCAGCCGAAAAACTTTGGCCGTCCAAGAGACCCAGTACTTC. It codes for CASSRKTLAVQETQYF.

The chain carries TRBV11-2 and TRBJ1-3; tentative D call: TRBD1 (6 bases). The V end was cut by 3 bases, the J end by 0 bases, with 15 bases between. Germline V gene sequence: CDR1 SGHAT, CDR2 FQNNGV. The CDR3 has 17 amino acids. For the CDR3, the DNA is TGTGCCAGCAGCTTCCGGAGCCGACAGGTCTCTGGAAACACCATATATTTT. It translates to CASSFRSRQVSGNTIYF.

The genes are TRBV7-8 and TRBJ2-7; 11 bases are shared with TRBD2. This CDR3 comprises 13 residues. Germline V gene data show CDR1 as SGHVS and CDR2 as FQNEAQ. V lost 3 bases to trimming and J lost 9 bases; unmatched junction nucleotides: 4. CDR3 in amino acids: CASSFSGGGWQYF. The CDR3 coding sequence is TGTGCCAGCAGCTTTAGCGGGGGGGGTTGGCAGTACTTC.

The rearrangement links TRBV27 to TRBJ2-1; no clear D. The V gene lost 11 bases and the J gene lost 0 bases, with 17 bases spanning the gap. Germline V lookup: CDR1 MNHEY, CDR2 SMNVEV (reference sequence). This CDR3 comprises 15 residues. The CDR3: CAVGSRLSSYNEQFF. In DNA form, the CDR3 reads TGTGCCGTGGGCAGTAGATTAAGCTCCTACAATGAGCAGTTCTTC.

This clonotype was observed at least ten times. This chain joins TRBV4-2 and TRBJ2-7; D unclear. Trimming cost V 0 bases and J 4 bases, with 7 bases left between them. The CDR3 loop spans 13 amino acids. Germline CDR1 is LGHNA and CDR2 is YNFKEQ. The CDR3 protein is CASSQDGPYEQYF. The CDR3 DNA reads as TGTGCCAGCAGCCAAGATGGTCCGTACGAGCAGTACTTC.

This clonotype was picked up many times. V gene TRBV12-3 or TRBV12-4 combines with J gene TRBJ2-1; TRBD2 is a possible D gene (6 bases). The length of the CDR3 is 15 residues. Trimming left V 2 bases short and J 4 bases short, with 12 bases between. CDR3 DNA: TGTGCCAGCAGTTTATGGGGGGAAGGGTACAATGAGCAGTTCTTC. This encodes CASSLWGEGYNEQFF.

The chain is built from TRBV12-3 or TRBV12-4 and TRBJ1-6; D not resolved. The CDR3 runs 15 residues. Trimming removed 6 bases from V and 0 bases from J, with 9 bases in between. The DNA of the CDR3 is TGTGCCAGCAGCGTACAAAGCTCCTATAATTCACCCCTCCACTTT. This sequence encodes CASSVQSSYNSPLHF.

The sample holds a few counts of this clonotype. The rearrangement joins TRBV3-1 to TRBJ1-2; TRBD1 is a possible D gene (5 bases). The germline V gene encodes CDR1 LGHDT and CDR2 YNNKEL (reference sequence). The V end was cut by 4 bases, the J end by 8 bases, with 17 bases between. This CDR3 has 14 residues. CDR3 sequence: CASSPLDTGLGYTF. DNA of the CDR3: TGTGCCAGCAGCCCCTTGGATACAGGATTGGGCTACACCTTC. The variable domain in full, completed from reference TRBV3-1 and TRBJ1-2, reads DTAVSQTPKYLVTQMGNDKSIKCEQNLGHDTMYWYKQDSKKFLKIMFSYNNKELIINETVPNRFSPKSPDKAHLNLHINSLELGDSAVYFCASSPLDTGLGYTFGSGTRLTVV.

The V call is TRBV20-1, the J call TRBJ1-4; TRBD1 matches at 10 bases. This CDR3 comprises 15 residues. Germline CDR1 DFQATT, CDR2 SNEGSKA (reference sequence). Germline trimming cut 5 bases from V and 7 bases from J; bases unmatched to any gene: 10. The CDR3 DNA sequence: TGCAGTGCTCTTCCCGGGGACAGGGGCCGTGAAAAACTGTTTTTT. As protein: CSALPGDRGREKLFF.

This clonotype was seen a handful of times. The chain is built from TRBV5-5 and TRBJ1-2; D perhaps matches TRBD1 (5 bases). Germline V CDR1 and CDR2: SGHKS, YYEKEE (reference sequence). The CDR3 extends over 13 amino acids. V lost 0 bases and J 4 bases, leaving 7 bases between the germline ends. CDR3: CASSLAGFYGYTF. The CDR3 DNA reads TGTGCCAGCAGCTTGGCAGGGTTCTATGGCTACACCTTC.

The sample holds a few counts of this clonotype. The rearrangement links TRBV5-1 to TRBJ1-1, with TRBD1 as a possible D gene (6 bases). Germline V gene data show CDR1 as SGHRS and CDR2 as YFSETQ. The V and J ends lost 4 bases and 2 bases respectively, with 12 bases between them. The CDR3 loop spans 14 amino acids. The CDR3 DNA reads TGCGCCAGCAGCCGGGACACCGATAACACTGAAGCTTTCTTT. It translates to CASSRDTDNTEAFF.